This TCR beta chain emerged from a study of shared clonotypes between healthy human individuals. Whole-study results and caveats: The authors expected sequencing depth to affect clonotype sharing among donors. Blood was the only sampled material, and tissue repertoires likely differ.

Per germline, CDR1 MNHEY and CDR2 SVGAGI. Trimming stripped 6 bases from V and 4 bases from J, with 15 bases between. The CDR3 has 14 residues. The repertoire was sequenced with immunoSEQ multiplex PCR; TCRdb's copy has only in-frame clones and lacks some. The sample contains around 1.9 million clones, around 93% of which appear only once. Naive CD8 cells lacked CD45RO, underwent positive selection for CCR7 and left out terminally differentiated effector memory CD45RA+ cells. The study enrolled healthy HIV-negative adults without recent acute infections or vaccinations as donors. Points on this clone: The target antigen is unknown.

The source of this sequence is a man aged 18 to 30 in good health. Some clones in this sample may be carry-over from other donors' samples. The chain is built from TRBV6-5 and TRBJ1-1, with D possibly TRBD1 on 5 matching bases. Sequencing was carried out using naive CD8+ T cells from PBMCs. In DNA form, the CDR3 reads TGTGCCAGCAGACTGGGGCCCGCCGGCACTGAAGCTTTCTTT. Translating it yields CASRLGPAGTEAFF.